A selection of T cell receptor beta chains follows, all from one sample in a study of post-analysis software for immune sequencing data. TCRdb reprocessed the PCR reads with MiXCR, giving one entry per CDR3 protein. Of 150,000 to 200,000 distinct CDR3 sequences listed, roughly 34% are singletons. The sample in question was blood, obtained after autologous hematopoietic stem cell transplantation. The receptors shown here come from a girl aged 5 to 17 with multiple sclerosis. The CDR3 runs from the conserved cysteine through the conserved F or W. The D gene is left open where the match is weak. Not all rows give a size; the values are once, few, many and, for expanded clones, a class.

>TRBD1|TRBJ2-7|TRBV7-2|few
TGTGCCAGCAGCCCCCAGACAGGGGATGAGCAGTACTTC
CASSPQTGDEQYF
>.|TRBJ2-5|TRBV12-1|.
TGTGCCAGCAGCTTCTCCCCTCGGAGCGCCTACAAGCAGTACTTC
CASSFSPRSAYKQYF
>.|TRBJ2-7|TRBV10-3|few
TGTGCCATCAGTCGACGAAGCTCCTACGAGCAGTACTTC
CAISRRSSYEQYF
>.|TRBJ1-2|TRBV28|few
TGTGCCAGCAGTCACCAGGGGAACTATGGCTACACCTTC
CASSHQGNYGYTF
>TRBD2|TRBJ2-1|TRBV7-2|.
TGTGCCAGCAGCACCGGGACTAGCGGGGGTGAGCAGTTCTTC
CASSTGTSGGEQFF
>TRBD1|TRBJ1-1|TRBV6-5|few
TGTGCCAGCAGTTACACAGGGGGCACTGAAGCTTTCTTT
CASSYTGGTEAFF
>TRBD1|TRBJ2-7|TRBV5-1|.
TGCGCCAGCAGCGCGGACAGGGGCAGGGGCGGCCCTCGGAACGAGCAGTACTTC
CASSADRGRGGPRNEQYF
>.|TRBJ2-7|TRBV12-3/TRBV12-4|.
TGTGCCAGCAGTTTATATCCTAACTACGAGCAGTACTTC
CASSLYPNYEQYF
>.|TRBJ2-1|TRBV7-2|few
TGTGCCAGCAGCTTAGCGGCGTCGAGACAAACATACAATGAGCAGTTCTTC
CASSLAASRQTYNEQFF
>TRBD1|TRBJ1-6|TRBV7-2|.
TGTGCCAGCAGCTTAGGACAGGGGCGCGGTAATTCACCCCTCCACTTT
CASSLGQGRGNSPLHF
>.|TRBJ2-4|TRBV14|once
TGTGCCAGCAGCCAGCTCGTCGGGCAAAACATTCAGTACTTC
CASSQLVGQNIQYF
>.|TRBJ2-5|TRBV30|.
TGTGCCTGGAGTGTTGTTCTGCCTGGGGCCCAAGAGACCCAGTACTTC
CAWSVVLPGAQETQYF
>TRBD1|TRBJ2-3|TRBV12-3/TRBV12-4|.
TGTGCCAGCAGTTTAGGAACAGGGGAGCGGACAGATACGCAGTATTTT
CASSLGTGERTDTQYF